The source of this TCR beta chain is a study of blood T cells in healthy people across ages. CDR3 length: 15 residues. V was shortened by 0 bases and J by 5 bases, with 13 bases between the two germline ends. Germline V gene data show CDR1 as MGHRA and CDR2 as YSYEKL. Donor samples were obtained from healthy Caucasian individuals from Russia, aged 6 to 90. This clonotype was detected many times. The antigen is not known. General study findings and limits: TCR beta diversity correlated strongly with naive T cell percentage.

A second PCR, run for roughly 7 to 11 cycles, used a sample-barcoded 5' primer plus a J-beta primer mix. A single record per CDR3 protein comes from TCRdb applying MiXCR to the 5' RACE reads. Among about 1.1 million distinct CDR3 sequences, under 40% were seen once, and the ten largest hold approximately 14%. The material sequenced was blood. The rearrangement joins TRBV4-1 to TRBJ1-2; the D gene is possibly TRBD1 (5 bases). The receptor was isolated from a man in his late teens or twenties in good health. This CDR3 reads CASSQDARENYGYTF. CDR3 bases: TGCGCCAGCAGCCAAGATGCCAGGGAGAATTATGGCTACACCTTC.